Reported below is one T cell receptor (beta chain). Its antigen is undetermined. This record belongs to a study of cytomegalovirus exposure and HLA in healthy donors. Study at large: Earlier, almost 120 million unique TCR beta sequences were recovered from about 200 million T cells by an analysis.

Study findings and constraints: Being indistinguishable, some V segments were excluded, TRBV6-2 and TRBV6-3 among them. More clonal expansion characterized HLA-associated TCR beta chains than equally common others in a later analysis. V- and J-gene trimming of TCR beta was linked (in a later analysis) to a missense DCLRE1C variant.

Primers: 60 Vbeta forward and 13 Jbeta reverse. Profiling relied on immunoSEQ multiplex PCR, and the TCRdb table lists in-frame clones only, not all of them. The table includes about 190,000 clones, 65% to 85% detected once. Germline values: CDR1 MDHEN, CDR2 SYDVKM. V was pared by 5 bases and J by 5 bases, with 6 bases of the junction left unmatched. The CDR3 loop spans 14 amino acids. This sequence joins TRBV28 and TRBJ2-1, with 7 nucleotides matching TRBD1. The sequencing input was PBMCs. The TCR sequence derives from a man aged 18 to 30 in good health and CMV-seronegative. The CDR3 loop reads CASSPGTENNEQFF. In nucleotides, the CDR3 is TGTGCCAGCAGTCCAGGGACAGAAAACAATGAGCAGTTCTTC.